This T cell receptor (beta chain) was obtained from a study of CD8 T cells in ankylosing spondylitis. Study-level findings and limits: Peripheral blood held disease-linked clones only at relatively low frequency, and these were CD8+. Reportedly, disease-linked clones are significantly enriched in ankylosing spondylitis patients' matched synovial fluid. A TCR beta motif of about eight highly homologous variants appeared characteristic of ankylosing spondylitis blood.

The authors made TCR beta libraries by quantitative 5'-RACE with molecular barcodes. TCRdb fed the 5' RACE reads into MiXCR, producing one record per CDR3 protein. The sample comprises a few hundred thousand distinct CDR3 sequences, about 20% of which are singletons, and approximately 15% rests with the top ten. Losses at the gene ends were 4 bases for V and 5 bases for J; bases not matched to a gene: 12. The V gene's germline CDR1 is SGHRS and CDR2 YFSETQ. This CDR3 region has 16 residues. With regard to this clonotype: Its antigen is undetermined.

The V call is TRBV5-1, the J call TRBJ1-1, with 9 bases that match TRBD1. The source material was blood, either unsorted or a sorted T cell fraction (not recorded which). The sequence came from a male donor with ankylosing spondylitis. The DNA of the CDR3 is TGCGCCAGCAGCCGCATCGGTGGACAGGGGAGAACTGAAGCTTTCTTT. Its translation is CASSRIGGQGRTEAFF.